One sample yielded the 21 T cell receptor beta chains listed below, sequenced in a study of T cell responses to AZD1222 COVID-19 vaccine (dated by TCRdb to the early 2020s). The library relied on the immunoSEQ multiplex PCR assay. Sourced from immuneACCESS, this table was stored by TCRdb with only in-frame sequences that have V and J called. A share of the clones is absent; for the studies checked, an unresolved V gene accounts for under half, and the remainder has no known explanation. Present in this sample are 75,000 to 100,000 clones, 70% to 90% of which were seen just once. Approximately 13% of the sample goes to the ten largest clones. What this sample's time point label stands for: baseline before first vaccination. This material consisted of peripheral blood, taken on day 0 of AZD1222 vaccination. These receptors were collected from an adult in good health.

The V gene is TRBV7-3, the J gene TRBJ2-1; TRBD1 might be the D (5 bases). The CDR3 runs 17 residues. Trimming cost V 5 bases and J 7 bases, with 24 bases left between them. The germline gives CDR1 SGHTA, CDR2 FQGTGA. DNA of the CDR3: TGTGCCAGCAGCCCGACCCCTCTCCAGGGATATTGGAATGAGCAGTTCTTC. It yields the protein CASSPTPLQGYWNEQFF.

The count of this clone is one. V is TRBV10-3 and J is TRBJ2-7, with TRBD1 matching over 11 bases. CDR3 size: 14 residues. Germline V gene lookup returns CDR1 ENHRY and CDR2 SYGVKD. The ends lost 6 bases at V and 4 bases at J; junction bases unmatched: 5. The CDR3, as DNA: TGTGCCATCAGGTGGGGGACAGGGGGTTACGAGCAGTACTTC. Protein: CAIRWGTGGYEQYF.

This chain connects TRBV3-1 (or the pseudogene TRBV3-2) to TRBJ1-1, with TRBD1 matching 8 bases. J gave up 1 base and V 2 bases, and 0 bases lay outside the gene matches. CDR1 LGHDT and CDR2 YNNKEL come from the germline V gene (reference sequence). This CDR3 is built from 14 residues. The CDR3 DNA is TGTGCCAGCAGCCAAACAGGGGGGAACACTGAAGCTTTCTTT. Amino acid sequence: CASSQTGGNTEAFF.

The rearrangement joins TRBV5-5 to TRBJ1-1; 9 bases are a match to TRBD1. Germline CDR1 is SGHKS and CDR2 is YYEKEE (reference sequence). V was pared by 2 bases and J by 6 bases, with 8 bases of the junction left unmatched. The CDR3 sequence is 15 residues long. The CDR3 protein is CASSFPGQGKSEAFF. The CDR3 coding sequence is TGTGCCAGCAGCTTCCCCGGACAGGGGAAATCTGAAGCTTTCTTT. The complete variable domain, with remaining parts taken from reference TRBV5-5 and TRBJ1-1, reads DAGVTQSPTHLIKTRGQQVTLRCSPISGHKSVSWYQQVLGQGPQFIFQYYEKEERGRGNFPDRFSARQFPNYSSELNVNALLLGDSALYLCASSFPGQGKSEAFFGQGTRLTVV.

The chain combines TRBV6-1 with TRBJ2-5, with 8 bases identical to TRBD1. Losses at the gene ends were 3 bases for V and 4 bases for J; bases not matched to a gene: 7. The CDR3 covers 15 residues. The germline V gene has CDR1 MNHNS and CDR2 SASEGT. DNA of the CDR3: TGTGCCAGCAGTGAGCGCAGGGGGCAGGGAGAGACCCAGTACTTC. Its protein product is CASSERRGQGETQYF.

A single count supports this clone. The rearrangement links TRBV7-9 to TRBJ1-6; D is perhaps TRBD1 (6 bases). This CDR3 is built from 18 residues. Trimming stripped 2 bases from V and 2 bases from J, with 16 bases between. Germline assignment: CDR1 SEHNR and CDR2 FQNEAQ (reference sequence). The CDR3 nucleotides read TGTGCCAGCAGCTTAAAACAGGGAGGGCGCGCCTATAATTCACCCCTCCACTTT. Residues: CASSLKQGGRAYNSPLHF.

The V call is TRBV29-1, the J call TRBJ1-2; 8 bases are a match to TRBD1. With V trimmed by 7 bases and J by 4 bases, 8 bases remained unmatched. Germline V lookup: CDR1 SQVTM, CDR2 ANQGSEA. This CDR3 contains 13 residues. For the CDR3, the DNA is TGCAGCGCGGACAGGGAAATAAGCTATGGCTACACCTTC. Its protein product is CSADREISYGYTF.

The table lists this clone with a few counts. The CDR3 sequence: CASSQAKGARGAYSPLHF. The CDR3 region has the DNA TGTGCCAGCAGCCAAGCCAAGGGGGCCCGCGGAGCCTATTCACCCCTCCACTTT. The V call is TRBV14, the J call TRBJ1-6; the match to TRBD1 covers 7 bases. Trimming cost V 1 base and J 8 bases; bases outside gene matches: 14. This CDR3 contains 18 residues. The germline gives CDR1 SGHDN, CDR2 FVKESK.

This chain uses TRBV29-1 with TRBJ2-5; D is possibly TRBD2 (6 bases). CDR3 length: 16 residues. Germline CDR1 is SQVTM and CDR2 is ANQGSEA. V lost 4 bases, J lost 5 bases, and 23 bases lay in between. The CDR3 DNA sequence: TGCAGCGTTGCGGGAGAGGCTGGGAGTCCGCTGGAGACCCAGTACTTC. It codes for CSVAGEAGSPLETQYF.

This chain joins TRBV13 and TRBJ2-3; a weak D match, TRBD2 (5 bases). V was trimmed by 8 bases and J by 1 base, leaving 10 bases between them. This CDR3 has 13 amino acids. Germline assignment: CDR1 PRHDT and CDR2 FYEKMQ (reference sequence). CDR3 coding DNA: TGTGCCAGCCGGGTGGAGGGCACAGATACGCAGTATTTT. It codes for CASRVEGTDTQYF.

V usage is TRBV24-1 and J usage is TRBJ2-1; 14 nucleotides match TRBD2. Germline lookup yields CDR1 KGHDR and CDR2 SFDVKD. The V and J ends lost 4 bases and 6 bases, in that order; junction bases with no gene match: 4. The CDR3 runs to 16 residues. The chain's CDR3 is CATSDRTSGGRNEQFF. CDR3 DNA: TGTGCCACCAGTGACCGGACTAGCGGGGGGCGCAATGAGCAGTTCTTC.

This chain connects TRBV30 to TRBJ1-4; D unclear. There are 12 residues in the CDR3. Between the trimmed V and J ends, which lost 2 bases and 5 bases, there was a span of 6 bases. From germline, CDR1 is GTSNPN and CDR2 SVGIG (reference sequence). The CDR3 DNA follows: TGTGCCTGGAGTCCTTCAAATGAAAAACTGTTTTTT. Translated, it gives CAWSPSNEKLFF.

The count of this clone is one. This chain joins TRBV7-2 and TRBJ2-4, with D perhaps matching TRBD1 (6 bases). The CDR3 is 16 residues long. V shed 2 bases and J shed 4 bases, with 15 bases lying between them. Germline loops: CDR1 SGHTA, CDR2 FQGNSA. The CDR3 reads CASSLTWAGAKNIQYF. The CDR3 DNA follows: TGTGCCAGCAGCTTAACCTGGGCAGGGGCGAAAAACATTCAGTACTTC.

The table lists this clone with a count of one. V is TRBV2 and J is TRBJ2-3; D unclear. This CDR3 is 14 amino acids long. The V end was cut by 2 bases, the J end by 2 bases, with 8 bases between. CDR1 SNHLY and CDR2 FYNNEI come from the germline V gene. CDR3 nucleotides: TGTGCCAGCAGTGAAAGCCATGACACAGATACGCAGTATTTT. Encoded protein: CASSESHDTDTQYF.

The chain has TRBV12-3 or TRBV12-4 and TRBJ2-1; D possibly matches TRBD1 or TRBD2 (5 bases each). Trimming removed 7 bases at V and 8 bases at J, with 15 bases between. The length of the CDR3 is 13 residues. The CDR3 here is CASTWWGSDEQFF. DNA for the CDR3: TGTGCCAGCACCTGGTGGGGGTCAGATGAGCAGTTCTTC.

CDR3 sequence: CASSAQGGINEKLFF. In nucleotides, the CDR3 is TGTGCCAGCAGTGCACAGGGGGGTATCAATGAAAAACTGTTTTTT. V is TRBV25-1 and J is TRBJ1-4, with TRBD1 matching 8 bases. Germline loops: CDR1 MGHDK, CDR2 SYGVNS. The CDR3 length is 15 residues. Trimming removed 4 bases from V and 5 bases from J; junction bases left unmatched: 6.

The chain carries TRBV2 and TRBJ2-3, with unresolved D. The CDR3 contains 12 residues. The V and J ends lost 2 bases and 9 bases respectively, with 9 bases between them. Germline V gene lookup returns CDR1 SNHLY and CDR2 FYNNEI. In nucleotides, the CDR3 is TGTGCCAGCAGTGAACAGACAAACACGCAGTATTTT. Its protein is CASSEQTNTQYF.

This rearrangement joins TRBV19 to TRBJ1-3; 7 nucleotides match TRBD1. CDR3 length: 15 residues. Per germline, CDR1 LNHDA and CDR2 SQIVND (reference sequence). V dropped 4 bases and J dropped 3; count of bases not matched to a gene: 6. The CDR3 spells CASSTIQGSGNTIYF. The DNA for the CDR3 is TGTGCCAGTAGTACTATACAGGGGAGTGGAAACACCATATATTTT.

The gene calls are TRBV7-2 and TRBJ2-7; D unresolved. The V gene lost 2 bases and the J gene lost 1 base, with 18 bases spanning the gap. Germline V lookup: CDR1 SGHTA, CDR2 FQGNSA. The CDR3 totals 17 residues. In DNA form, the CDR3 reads TGTGCCAGCAGCTTATTGGCACAGTTCGAGGTTTCCTACGAGCAGTACTTC. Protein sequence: CASSLLAQFEVSYEQYF.

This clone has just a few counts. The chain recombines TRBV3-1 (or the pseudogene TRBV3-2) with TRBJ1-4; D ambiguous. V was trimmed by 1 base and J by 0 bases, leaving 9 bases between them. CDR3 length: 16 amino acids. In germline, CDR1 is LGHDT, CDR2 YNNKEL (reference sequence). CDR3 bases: TGTGCCAGCAGCCAAGGAAGGATGGCAACTAATGAAAAACTGTTTTTT. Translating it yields CASSQGRMATNEKLFF.

DNA for the CDR3: TGCAGCGTACAGGATAGCAATCAGCCCCAGCATTTT. Translating gives CSVQDSNQPQHF. The V call is TRBV29-1, the J call TRBJ1-5; maybe TRBD1 (5 bases). CDR1 and CDR2 (germline): SQVTM, ANQGSEA. The CDR3 contains 12 residues. V lost 6 bases to trimming and J lost 0 bases, with 6 bases between them.